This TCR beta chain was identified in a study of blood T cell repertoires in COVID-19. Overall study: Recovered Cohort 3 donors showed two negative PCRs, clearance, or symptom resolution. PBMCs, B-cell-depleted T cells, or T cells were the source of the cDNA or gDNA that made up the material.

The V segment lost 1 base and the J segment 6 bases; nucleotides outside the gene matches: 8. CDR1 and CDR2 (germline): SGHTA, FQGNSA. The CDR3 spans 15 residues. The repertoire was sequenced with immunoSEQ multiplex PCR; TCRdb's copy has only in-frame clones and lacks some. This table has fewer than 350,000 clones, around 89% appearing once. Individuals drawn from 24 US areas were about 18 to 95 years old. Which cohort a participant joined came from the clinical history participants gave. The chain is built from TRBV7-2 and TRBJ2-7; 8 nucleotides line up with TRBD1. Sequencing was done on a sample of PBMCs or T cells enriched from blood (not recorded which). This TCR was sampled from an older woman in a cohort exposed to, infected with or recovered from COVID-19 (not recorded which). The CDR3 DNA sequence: TGTGCCAGCAGCTTAGGGCGGGACAGGAGCACCGAGCAGTACTTC. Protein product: CASSLGRDRSTEQYF.